This T cell receptor (beta chain) was profiled in a study of PD-1 blockade in classical Hodgkin lymphoma. Germline V gives CDR1 SGDLS, CDR2 YYNGEE. This CDR3 has 13 residues. V dropped 1 base and J dropped 5 bases, with 6 bases sitting between them. Exposure to brentuximab vedotin varied, and each patient had relapsed following autologous stem cell transplantation. Sequencing was performed with immunoSEQ multiplex PCR; in TCRdb, only in-frame clones are kept and a portion is missing. The table has 30,000 to 40,000 clones, over 65% seen once; the top ten hold roughly 16%. The chain has TRBV9 and TRBJ1-4, with D perhaps matching TRBD1 (5 bases). Sequences were derived from peripheral blood mononuclear cells (PBMCs), sampled before the second cycle of nivolumab. This sequence was found in a human donor with classical Hodgkin lymphoma. In DNA, the CDR3 is TGTGCCAGCAGCGTATCAGGGAATGAAAAACTGTTTTTT. It translates to CASSVSGNEKLFF.